A selection of T cell receptor beta chains follows, all from one sample in a study of T cells in Graves' hyperthyroidism and ophthalmopathy. Via MiXCR, TCRdb re-called the multiplex PCR reads, giving one row per CDR3 protein. The sample lists 550,000 to 600,000 distinct CDR3 sequences; 16% were seen once. The sample consisted of blood. These receptors all come from a woman under 30 with Graves' hyperthyroidism. CDR3s include the opening cysteine and the closing phenylalanine or tryptophan. The D gene is left open where the match is weak. Clone size is stated in some rows and not others, as once, few, many or a class when expanded.

j_call v_call clone_size d_call cdr3_nt cdr3_aa
TRBJ1-2 TRBV7-2 many NA TGTGCCAGCAGCCCTCGGACGAGGGGACGGGGCTACACCTTC CASSPRTRGRGYTF
TRBJ2-1 TRBV30 many TRBD2 TGTGCCTGGAGTACTAGCGGGATGCTTCAAGAGCAGTTCTTC CAWSTSGMLQEQFF
TRBJ2-7 TRBV10-3 many NA TGTGCCATCAGTGAGAACGCTTACTCCTACGAGCAGTACTTC CAISENAYSYEQYF
TRBJ1-4 TRBV4-2 few NA TGTGCCAGCAGCCAAGATAGGACACAGGCTAATGAAAAACTGTTTTTT CASSQDRTQANEKLFF
TRBJ2-2 TRBV5-1 many NA TGCGCCAGCAAGCCTGCAGGGAGCAACACCGGGGAGCTGTTTTTT CASKPAGSNTGELFF
TRBJ1-4 TRBV11-2 NA TRBD1 TGTGCCAGCAGCTTAGGAGGGGGCGAAGCTAATGAAAAACTGTTTTTT CASSLGGGEANEKLFF
TRBJ1-1 TRBV11-2 many NA TGTGCCAGCAGCTTAGATCGTGCAGGGTCTGAAGCTTTCTTT CASSLDRAGSEAFF
TRBJ2-1 TRBV7-9 NA TRBD2 TGTGCCAGCAGCTACGGGGGGGGGCTAGCTGGTGAGCAGTTCTTC CASSYGGGLAGEQFF
TRBJ2-5 TRBV28 many NA TGTGCCAGCAGTGGGGACGGAGGAGAGACCCAGTACTTC CASSGDGGETQYF
TRBJ2-1 TRBV7-9 NA TRBD2 TGTGCCAGCAGCCTAGAGGTCCTAGCGGGACCCTACAATGAGCAGTTCTTC CASSLEVLAGPYNEQFF
TRBJ2-1 TRBV12-3/TRBV12-4 NA NA TGTGCCAGCATTACGACTTCGAGCGGAGGATCCTACAATGAGCAGTTCTTC CASITTSSGGSYNEQFF
TRBJ1-5 TRBV7-8 many TRBD1 TGTGCCAGCAGCGTCCTATACAGGGGGACTCAGCCCCAGCATTTT CASSVLYRGTQPQHF
TRBJ2-7 TRBV13 NA TRBD1 TGTGCCAGTGGGGACAGGGACTACGAGCAGTACTTC CASGDRDYEQYF
TRBJ2-7 TRBV20-1 many TRBD2 TGCAGTGCTCAAGGGCTAGCGGGACCCTCCTACGAGCAGTACTTC CSAQGLAGPSYEQYF
TRBJ2-4 TRBV18 many NA TGTGCCAGCTCATCCCAACGACAGAACATTCAGTACTTC CASSSQRQNIQYF
TRBJ1-2 TRBV11-2 many NA TGTGCCAGCAGCCCGCGCGGGGCACTGTTGCAGGGAGGCTACACCTTC CASSPRGALLQGGYTF
TRBJ2-7 TRBV30 many TRBD1 TGTGCCTGGGGAGACAGGGTCGAGCAGTACTTC CAWGDRVEQYF
TRBJ1-2 TRBV7-9 NA TRBD1 TGTGCCAGCAGCTCCTTGGACAGGAATGACTATGGCTACACCTTC CASSSLDRNDYGYTF
TRBJ2-3 TRBV2 many TRBD1 TGTGCCAGCAGTGAAAGGACGGGGACAGGGACGCAGTATTTT CASSERTGTGTQYF
TRBJ1-2 TRBV15 few NA TGTGCCACCAGCAGAGTTGGGACCTACGAAGGGGGCTACACCTTC CATSRVGTYEGGYTF
TRBJ2-1 TRBV15 NA TRBD2 TGTGCCACCAGCAGGACTAGCGGGAGGAGGATTCTTGAGCAGTTCTTC CATSRTSGRRILEQFF
TRBJ2-7 TRBV28 NA NA TGTGCCAGCAGTTTTATGGGGAACAGGTACTACGAGCAGTACTTC CASSFMGNRYYEQYF
TRBJ1-5 TRBV12-3/TRBV12-4 many TRBD1 TGTGCCAGCAGCCTAAACAGGGGTCTGGATCAGCCCCAGCATTTT CASSLNRGLDQPQHF
TRBJ2-5 TRBV7-2 NA TRBD2 TGTGCCAGCAGCCCGCCGGGACTAGCGGGAGGGCCTTGGGAGACCCAGTACTTC CASSPPGLAGGPWETQYF
TRBJ1-2 TRBV25-1 NA NA TGTGCCAGCAGTGCCGGGGAATGGGATGGCTACACCTTC CASSAGEWDGYTF
TRBJ2-2 TRBV6-2/TRBV6-3 few NA TGTGCCAGCGGGGCCTGGCGGTCGGGCACCGGGGAGCTGTTTTTT CASGAWRSGTGELFF
TRBJ1-4 TRBV6-1 NA NA TGTGCCAGCAGTGTCCTCCGGCTGGCTGAAAAACTGTTTTTT CASSVLRLAEKLFF
TRBJ2-4 TRBV6-1 NA TRBD1 TGTGCCAGCAACCGGCCCGGGACAGGGGGCGCAGACATTCAGTACTTC CASNRPGTGGADIQYF
TRBJ2-5 TRBV5-1 NA TRBD2 TGCGCCAGCAGCCCGACTAGCGGGAGTAAAGAGACCCAGTACTTC CASSPTSGSKETQYF
TRBJ2-3 TRBV7-2 many TRBD2 TGTGCCAGCAGCTTAGCCGGGACTAGCGGGTTGACAGATACGCAGTATTTT CASSLAGTSGLTDTQYF
TRBJ2-7 TRBV28 many TRBD1 TGTGCCAGCAGTTTAAGAAGGGGACAGGGGGGGTACGAGCAGTACTTC CASSLRRGQGGYEQYF
TRBJ2-7 TRBV20-1 NA TRBD1 TGCAGTGTTAGACAGGGGGACTACGAGCAGTACTTC CSVRQGDYEQYF
TRBJ1-2 TRBV14 NA TRBD1 TGTGCCAGCAGCCACGACAGGGGTGGCTATGGCTACACCTTC CASSHDRGGYGYTF
TRBJ2-7 TRBV20-1 many NA TGCAGTGCCGGTCGTGGACACGAGCAGTACTTC CSAGRGHEQYF
TRBJ1-6 TRBV3-1 many NA TGTGCCAGCAGCCAATCCCGGGGAGGCGGTTCACCCCTCCACTTT CASSQSRGGGSPLHF
TRBJ2-1 TRBV12-3/TRBV12-4 many NA TGTGCCAGCAGTCGGACAGCCTCCTACAATGAGCAGTTCTTC CASSRTASYNEQFF
TRBJ2-3 TRBV14 few NA TGTGCCAGCGCTTCCGTCCCAGATACGCAGTATTTT CASASVPDTQYF
TRBJ2-1 TRBV20-1 many TRBD2 TGCAGTGCGACAGCGGGAGGGCCAGACAATGAGCAGTTCTTC CSATAGGPDNEQFF
TRBJ2-7 TRBV19 few TRBD1 TGTGCCAGTAGCCTGGGACAGGGTAACGCGGCCTACGAGCAGTACTTC CASSLGQGNAAYEQYF
TRBJ1-3 TRBV29-1 few TRBD1 TGCAGCGTTGGGGACAGAGGAAACACCATATATTTT CSVGDRGNTIYF
TRBJ1-2 TRBV2 many NA TGTGCCAGCTCGGAGGCTAACTATGGCTACACCTTC CASSEANYGYTF
TRBJ2-3 TRBV7-9 NA TRBD2 TGTGCCAGCAGCTTAGGGACTAGCGGGAGCGTCGATACGCAGTATTTT CASSLGTSGSVDTQYF
TRBJ2-2 TRBV29-1 NA TRBD1 TGCAGCGTACAACGACAGGGTAACACCGGGGAGCTGTTTTTT CSVQRQGNTGELFF
TRBJ2-1 TRBV5-1 many TRBD1 TGCGCCAGCAGCTTGGTGGACAGGGAGCACAATGAGCAGTTCTTC CASSLVDREHNEQFF
TRBJ1-4 TRBV5-1 NA TRBD1 TGCGCCAGCAGAGTGGGACAGGATCATGAAAAACTGTTTTTT CASRVGQDHEKLFF
TRBJ1-1 TRBV24-1 NA NA TGTGCCATTCAAGGGGAGAACACTGAAGCTTTCTTT CAIQGENTEAFF
TRBJ2-1 TRBV6-2/TRBV6-3 many NA TGTGCCAGCAGTTACTCGAGACTAGACAGGGAGCAGTTCTTC CASSYSRLDREQFF
TRBJ2-3 TRBV6-5 NA TRBD2 TGTGCCAGCAGTTACCGTAGCGGGAGTACAGATACGCAGTATTTT CASSYRSGSTDTQYF
TRBJ2-3 TRBV24-1 few NA TGTGCCACCGAAGGGACATCCACAGATACGCAGTATTTT CATEGTSTDTQYF
TRBJ1-6 TRBV19 NA TRBD1 TGTGCCAGTAGTAGGACAGGTTCACCCCTCCACTTT CASSRTGSPLHF
TRBJ2-7 TRBV20-1 NA TRBD2 TGCAGTGCCAGAAGCGGGGTCACCTACGAGCAGTACTTC CSARSGVTYEQYF
TRBJ2-4 TRBV5-1 few TRBD2 TGCGCCAGCAGCCCCGGACTAGCGGAGAACATTCAGTACTTC CASSPGLAENIQYF
TRBJ1-1 TRBV28 few TRBD1 TGTGCCAGCAGTACCCCGTGGACAGGACTGGGCACTGAAGCTTTCTTT CASSTPWTGLGTEAFF
TRBJ2-1 TRBV6-1 few NA TGTGCCAGCAGGGGATTTCTAACGTGGGCCTACAATGAGCAGTTCTTC CASRGFLTWAYNEQFF
TRBJ1-5 TRBV28 many NA TGTGCCAGCAGGCCACCAGGGATCAGTCAGCCCCAGCATTTT CASRPPGISQPQHF
TRBJ2-3 TRBV4-3 NA NA TGCGCCTGCAGCCCGGCGGAGGGTCACGGCCCAGAGAGCACAGATACGCAGTATTTT CACSPAEGHGPESTDTQYF
TRBJ1-3 TRBV7-2 NA NA TGTGCCAGCAGCCAGCACCGGGACACCTACTCTGGAAACACCATATATTTT CASSQHRDTYSGNTIYF
TRBJ2-1 TRBV27 many TRBD2 TGTGCCAGCACCGCAGCGGGAGGGCCCAAGAATGAGCAGTTCTTC CASTAAGGPKNEQFF
TRBJ2-7 TRBV6-2/TRBV6-3 many NA TGTGCCAGCAGTTACCGAACCTGGACAGTAGACGAGCAGTACTTC CASSYRTWTVDEQYF